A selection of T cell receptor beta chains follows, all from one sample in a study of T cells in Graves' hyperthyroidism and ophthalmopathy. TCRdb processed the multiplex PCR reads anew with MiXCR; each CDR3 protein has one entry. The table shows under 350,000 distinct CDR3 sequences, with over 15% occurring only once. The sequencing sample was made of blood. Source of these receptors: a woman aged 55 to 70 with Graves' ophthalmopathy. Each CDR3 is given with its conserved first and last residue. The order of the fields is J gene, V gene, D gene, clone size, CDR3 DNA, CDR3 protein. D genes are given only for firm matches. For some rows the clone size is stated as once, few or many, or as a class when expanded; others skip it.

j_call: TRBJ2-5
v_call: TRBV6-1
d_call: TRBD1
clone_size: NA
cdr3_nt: TGTGCCAGCAGTGAAGCGACAGGGGGAGGTTCAGAGACCCAGTACTTC
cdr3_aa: CASSEATGGGSETQYF

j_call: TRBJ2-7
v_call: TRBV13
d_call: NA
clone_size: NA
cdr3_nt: TGTGCCAGCAGCTTACCCCTGGGCCCTGGGAAGAATTACGAGCAGTACTTC
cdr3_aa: CASSLPLGPGKNYEQYF

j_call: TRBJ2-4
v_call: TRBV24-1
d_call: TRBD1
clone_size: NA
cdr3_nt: TGTGCCACCAGTGAGACAGGGGATCGTTTTAAAAACATTCAGTACTTC
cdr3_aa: CATSETGDRFKNIQYF

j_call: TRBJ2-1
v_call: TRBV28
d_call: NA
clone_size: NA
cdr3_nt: TGTGCCAGCAGTTTATACGGGAGTGCGTTCTTC
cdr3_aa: CASSLYGSAFF

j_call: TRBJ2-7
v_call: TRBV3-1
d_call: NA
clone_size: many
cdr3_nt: TGTGCCAGCAGCCAAGCGTGGGGGGGCCCTGGCGAGCAGTACTTC
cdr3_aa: CASSQAWGGPGEQYF

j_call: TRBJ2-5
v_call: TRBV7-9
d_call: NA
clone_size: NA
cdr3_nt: TGTGCCAGCAGCCCGAGAAAACGGGGCGGAGAAACCCAGTACTTC
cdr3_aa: CASSPRKRGGETQYF

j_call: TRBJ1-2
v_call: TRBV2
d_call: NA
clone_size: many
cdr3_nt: TGTGCCAGCAGTGAAGCCAGGGTAGCCTATGGCTACACCTTC
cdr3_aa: CASSEARVAYGYTF

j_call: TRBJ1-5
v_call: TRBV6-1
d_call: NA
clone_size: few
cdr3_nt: TGTGCCAGCAGTCCTCAGCCCCAGCATTTT
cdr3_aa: CASSPQPQHF

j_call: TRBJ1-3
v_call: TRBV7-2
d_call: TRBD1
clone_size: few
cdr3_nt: TGTGCCAGCAGCCGCGGACAGGTCAGGAGCTCTGGAAACACCATATATTTT
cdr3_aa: CASSRGQVRSSGNTIYF

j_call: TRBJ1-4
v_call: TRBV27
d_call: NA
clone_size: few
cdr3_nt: TGTGCCAGCAGTTTATCAGGGGCAGAAGAAAAACTGTTTTTT
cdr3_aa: CASSLSGAEEKLFF

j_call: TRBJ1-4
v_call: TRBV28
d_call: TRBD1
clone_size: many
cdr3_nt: TGTGCCAGCGGGGACAGGGATCTAGCTAATGAAAAACTGTTTTTT
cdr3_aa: CASGDRDLANEKLFF

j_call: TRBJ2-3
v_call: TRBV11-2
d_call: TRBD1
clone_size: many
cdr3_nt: TGTGCCAGCAGCCCCCCCCTTGGGACAGGCGATACGCAGTATTTT
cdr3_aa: CASSPPLGTGDTQYF

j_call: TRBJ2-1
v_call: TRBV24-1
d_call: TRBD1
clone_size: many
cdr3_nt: TGTGCCACCAGTGATATTGGGACAGGGACCTACAATGAGCAGTTCTTC
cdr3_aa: CATSDIGTGTYNEQFF

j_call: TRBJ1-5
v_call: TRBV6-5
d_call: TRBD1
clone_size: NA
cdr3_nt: TGTGCCAGCAGTCACCGACAGGGGCGGTCGCCCCAGCATTTT
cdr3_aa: CASSHRQGRSPQHF

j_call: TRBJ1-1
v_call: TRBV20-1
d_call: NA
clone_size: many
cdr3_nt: TGCAGTGCCAAGAGGGTTCAGGGTAACACTGAAGCTTTCTTT
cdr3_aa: CSAKRVQGNTEAFF

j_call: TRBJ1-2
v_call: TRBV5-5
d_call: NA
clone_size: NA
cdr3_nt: TGTGCCAGCAGCAGATACAGTGCTCCTAACTATGGCTACACCTTC
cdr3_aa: CASSRYSAPNYGYTF

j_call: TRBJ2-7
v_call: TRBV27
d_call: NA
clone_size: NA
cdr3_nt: TGTGCCAGCAGTTTTTACAGATCCTACGAGCAGTACTTC
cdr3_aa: CASSFYRSYEQYF

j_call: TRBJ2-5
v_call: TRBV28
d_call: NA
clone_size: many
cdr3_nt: TGTGCCAGCACGTTTCAGGGCAATCAAGAGACCCAGTACTTC
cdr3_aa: CASTFQGNQETQYF

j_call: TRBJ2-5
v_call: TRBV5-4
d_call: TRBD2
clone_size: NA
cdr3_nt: TGTGCCAGCAGCTTGGCACTAGCGGGGGCAGGAGAGACCCAGTACTTC
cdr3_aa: CASSLALAGAGETQYF

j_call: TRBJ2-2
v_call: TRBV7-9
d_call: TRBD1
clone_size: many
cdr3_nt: TGTGCCAGCAGCCCGGGACAGGGGGACACCGGGGAGCTGTTTTTT
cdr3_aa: CASSPGQGDTGELFF

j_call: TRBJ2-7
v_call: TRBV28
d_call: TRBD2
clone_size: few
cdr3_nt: TGTGCCAGCAGTTCCCCGGGACTAGCGGGAGATATTGGCTACGAGCAGTACTTC
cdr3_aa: CASSSPGLAGDIGYEQYF

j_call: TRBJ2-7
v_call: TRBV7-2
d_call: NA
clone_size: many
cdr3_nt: TGTGCCAGCAGCTACCCTCGCTCCGAGCAGTACTTC
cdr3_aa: CASSYPRSEQYF

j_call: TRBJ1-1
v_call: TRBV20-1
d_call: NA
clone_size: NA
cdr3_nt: TGCAGTGCTAGCCTCCGGCTGGGAGCTGAAGCTTTCTTT
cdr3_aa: CSASLRLGAEAFF

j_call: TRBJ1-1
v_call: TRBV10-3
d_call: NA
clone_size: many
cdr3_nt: TGTGCCATCAAGGTGGACGTCAACACTGAAGCTTTCTTT
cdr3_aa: CAIKVDVNTEAFF

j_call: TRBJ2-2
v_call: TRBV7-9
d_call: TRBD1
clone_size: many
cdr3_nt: TGTGCCAGCAGCTTGAGTTGGGACAGCTACCGTCCCGGGGAGCTGTTTTTT
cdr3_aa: CASSLSWDSYRPGELFF

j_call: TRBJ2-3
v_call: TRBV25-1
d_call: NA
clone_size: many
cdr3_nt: TGTGCCAGCAGTGCGCAGCGGCCAGGAGTGGATACGCAGTATTTT
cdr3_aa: CASSAQRPGVDTQYF

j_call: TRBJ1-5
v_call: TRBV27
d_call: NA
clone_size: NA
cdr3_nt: TGTGCCAGCAGTTTGGAGTATGGACAGACCAATCAGCCCCAGCATTTT
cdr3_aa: CASSLEYGQTNQPQHF

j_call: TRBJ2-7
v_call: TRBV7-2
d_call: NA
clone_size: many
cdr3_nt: TGTGCCAGCAGCTTAGCGCACAGGTTACAGGGAGTCCCCTACGAGCAGTACTTC
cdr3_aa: CASSLAHRLQGVPYEQYF

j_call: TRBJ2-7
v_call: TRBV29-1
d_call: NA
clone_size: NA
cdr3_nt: TGCAGCGTTGGTTCGCTCCGGGCGCCCTACGAGCAGTACTTC
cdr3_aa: CSVGSLRAPYEQYF

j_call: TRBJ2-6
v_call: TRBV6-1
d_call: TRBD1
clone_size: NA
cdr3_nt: TGTGCCAGCAGCTTCTGGACAGGGAACTCTGGGGCCAACGTCCTGACTTTC
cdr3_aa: CASSFWTGNSGANVLTF

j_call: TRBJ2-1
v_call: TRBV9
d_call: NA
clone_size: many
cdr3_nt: TGTGCCAGCAGCCCCGGGGGTTTCACAGAAAGCGGTGAGCAGTTCTTC
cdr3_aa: CASSPGGFTESGEQFF

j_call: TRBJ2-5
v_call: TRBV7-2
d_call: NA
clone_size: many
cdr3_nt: TGTGCCTCAAGAAGGGGCCGGGAGACCCAGTACTTC
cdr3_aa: CASRRGRETQYF

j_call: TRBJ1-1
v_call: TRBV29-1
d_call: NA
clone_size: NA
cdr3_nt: TGCAGCGTTGGAGTGGGGGGGGAGGGGATGAACACTGAAGCTTTCTTT
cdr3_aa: CSVGVGGEGMNTEAFF